This entry concerns a single TCR beta chain. What it recognizes is unknown. TCR beta cDNA libraries included unique molecular identifiers. T cells numbering about 0.85 to 11 million gave rise to 400,000 to 550,000 cDNA molecules. MiXCR, applied by TCRdb to the PCR reads, yields one record per CDR3 protein. The table records roughly 800,000 distinct CDR3 sequences, roughly half of them present only once. This sample is part of a study of post-analysis software for immune sequencing data. Study-wide points: There were five or six TRBV segments more frequent in patients than controls, and TRBV5-6, TRBV5-1 and TRBV20-1 were among them. Clustering by F measure revealed strong co-clustering among samples prepared together in one batch. A significant reduction in normalized Chao1 diversity was observed in multiple sclerosis patients versus controls.

V was cut by 1 base and J by 5 bases, with 15 bases left in between. This CDR3 has 15 amino acids. CDR1 and CDR2 (germline): SGHKS, YYEKEE (reference sequence). This TCR derives from a girl under 18 with multiple sclerosis. The sequenced sample was blood. The chain is built from TRBV5-5 and TRBJ1-2; D may be TRBD1 (5 bases). CDR3 amino acids: CASSLLQALEYGYTF. In nucleotides, the CDR3 is TGTGCCAGCAGCTTGCTACAGGCCCTAGAATATGGCTACACCTTC.